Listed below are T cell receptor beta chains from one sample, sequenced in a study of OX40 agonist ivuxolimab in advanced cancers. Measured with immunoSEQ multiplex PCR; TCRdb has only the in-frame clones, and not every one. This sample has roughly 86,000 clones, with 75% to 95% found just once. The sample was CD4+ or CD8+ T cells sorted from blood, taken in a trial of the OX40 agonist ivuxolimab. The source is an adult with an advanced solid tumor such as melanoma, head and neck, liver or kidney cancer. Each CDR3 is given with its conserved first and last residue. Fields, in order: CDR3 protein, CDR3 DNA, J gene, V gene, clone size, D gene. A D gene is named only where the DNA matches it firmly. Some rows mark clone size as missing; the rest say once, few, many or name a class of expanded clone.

cdr3_aa: CASRDPSGGKETQYF
cdr3_nt: TGTGCCAGCCGGGACCCTAGCGGGGGTAAGGAGACCCAGTACTTC
j_call: TRBJ2-5
v_call: TRBV27
clone_size: .
d_call: TRBD2

cdr3_aa: CASSLNLFYEQYF
cdr3_nt: TGTGCCAGCAGCTTAAACTTGTTCTACGAGCAGTACTTC
j_call: TRBJ2-7
v_call: TRBV13
clone_size: .
d_call: .

cdr3_aa: CASLEGFGTDTQYF
cdr3_nt: TGCGCCAGCTTAGAAGGGTTTGGCACAGATACGCAGTATTTT
j_call: TRBJ2-3
v_call: TRBV5-1
clone_size: .
d_call: .

cdr3_aa: CASSALGTTYEQYF
cdr3_nt: TGTGCCAGCAGCGCTCTCGGGACCACCTACGAGCAGTACTTC
j_call: TRBJ2-7
v_call: TRBV9
clone_size: .
d_call: .

cdr3_aa: CASSPETGRREQYF
cdr3_nt: TGTGCCAGCTCACCGGAGACAGGGCGGCGCGAGCAGTACTTC
j_call: TRBJ2-7
v_call: TRBV18
clone_size: .
d_call: TRBD1

cdr3_aa: CASSLDAGELFF
cdr3_nt: TGCGCCAGCAGCTTGGACGCCGGGGAGCTGTTTTTT
j_call: TRBJ2-2
v_call: TRBV5-1
clone_size: few
d_call: .

cdr3_aa: CASSLDGAWAETQYF
cdr3_nt: TGTGCCAGCAGCTTGGATGGGGCCTGGGCAGAGACCCAGTACTTC
j_call: TRBJ2-5
v_call: TRBV5-4
clone_size: .
d_call: .

cdr3_aa: CAWRGDRDTEAFF
cdr3_nt: TGTGCCTGGAGGGGGGACAGGGATACTGAAGCTTTCTTT
j_call: TRBJ1-1
v_call: TRBV30
clone_size: .
d_call: TRBD1

cdr3_aa: CASSPPNYQETQYF
cdr3_nt: TGTGCCAGCTCACCACCTAACTACCAAGAGACCCAGTACTTC
j_call: TRBJ2-5
v_call: TRBV18
clone_size: .
d_call: .

cdr3_aa: CASSIDPSRVGYTF
cdr3_nt: TGTGCCAGTAGTATAGACCCGAGCAGGGTCGGCTACACCTTC
j_call: TRBJ1-2
v_call: TRBV19
clone_size: .
d_call: .

cdr3_aa: CASSLYRGTYEQYF
cdr3_nt: TGTGCCAGCAGTTTGTATCGGGGGACCTACGAGCAGTACTTC
j_call: TRBJ2-7
v_call: TRBV28
clone_size: .
d_call: .

cdr3_aa: CSVEDQQELRYTF
cdr3_nt: TGCAGCGTTGAAGATCAACAGGAATTGCGCTACACCTTC
j_call: TRBJ1-2
v_call: TRBV29-1
clone_size: once
d_call: .

cdr3_aa: CASSLEGLAVNEQFF
cdr3_nt: TGTGCCAGCAGCTTAGAAGGGCTAGCAGTTAATGAGCAGTTCTTC
j_call: TRBJ2-1
v_call: TRBV11-3
clone_size: .
d_call: .

cdr3_aa: CAIRRGYSQLGEQYF
cdr3_nt: TGTGCCATCAGGAGGGGTTATTCCCAACTTGGCGAGCAGTACTTC
j_call: TRBJ2-7
v_call: TRBV10-3
clone_size: .
d_call: .

cdr3_aa: CASSRDSTEQFF
cdr3_nt: TGTGCCAGCAGCCGGGACTCTACCGAGCAGTTCTTC
j_call: TRBJ2-1
v_call: TRBV7-2
clone_size: once
d_call: .

cdr3_aa: CASSGQSNTEAFF
cdr3_nt: TGTGCCAGCAGTGGCCAGTCGAACACTGAAGCTTTCTTT
j_call: TRBJ1-1
v_call: TRBV2
clone_size: .
d_call: .

cdr3_aa: CASRETGETVYGYTF
cdr3_nt: TGTGCCAGCAGGGAGACAGGAGAAACCGTCTATGGCTACACCTTC
j_call: TRBJ1-2
v_call: TRBV6-1
clone_size: once
d_call: .

cdr3_aa: CASSEIFANTGELFF
cdr3_nt: TGTGCCAGCAGTGAGATATTCGCGAACACCGGGGAGCTGTTTTTT
j_call: TRBJ2-2
v_call: TRBV2
clone_size: .
d_call: .

cdr3_aa: CASSGPGGINQPQHF
cdr3_nt: TGTGCCAGCAGTGGGCCAGGGGGCATAAATCAGCCCCAGCATTTT
j_call: TRBJ1-5
v_call: TRBV2
clone_size: .
d_call: TRBD1

cdr3_aa: CASSQVYNYGYTF
cdr3_nt: TGCGCCAGCAGCCAAGTATATAACTATGGCTACACCTTC
j_call: TRBJ1-2
v_call: TRBV4-1
clone_size: .
d_call: .

cdr3_aa: CASCDGGSGNTIYF
cdr3_nt: TGCGCCAGCTGCGACGGTGGCTCTGGAAACACCATATATTTT
j_call: TRBJ1-3
v_call: TRBV10-1
clone_size: .
d_call: .

cdr3_aa: CASSLGENTEAFF
cdr3_nt: TGCGCCAGCAGCTTGGGGGAGAACACTGAAGCTTTCTTT
j_call: TRBJ1-1
v_call: TRBV5-1
clone_size: .
d_call: .

cdr3_aa: CANSLHADTQYF
cdr3_nt: TGTGCCAACTCCCTTCACGCAGATACGCAGTATTTT
j_call: TRBJ2-3
v_call: TRBV6-4
clone_size: .
d_call: .

cdr3_aa: CASSLAEGWETQYF
cdr3_nt: TGTGCCAGCAGCTTAGCGGAGGGTTGGGAGACCCAGTACTTC
j_call: TRBJ2-5
v_call: TRBV7-9
clone_size: .
d_call: .

cdr3_aa: CASSERQGATGANVLTF
cdr3_nt: TGTGCCAGCAGTGAACGACAGGGGGCTACTGGGGCCAACGTCCTGACTTTC
j_call: TRBJ2-6
v_call: TRBV2
clone_size: .
d_call: TRBD1

cdr3_aa: CASSQVGRYEQYF
cdr3_nt: TGTGCCAGCAGCCAGGTAGGGAGATACGAGCAGTACTTC
j_call: TRBJ2-7
v_call: TRBV5-4
clone_size: .
d_call: .

cdr3_aa: CASSQVMGQGNTEAFF
cdr3_nt: TGCGCCAGCAGCCAAGTTATGGGGCAGGGGAACACTGAAGCTTTCTTT
j_call: TRBJ1-1
v_call: TRBV4-3
clone_size: few
d_call: .

cdr3_aa: CASSLVPGGSYGYTF
cdr3_nt: TGTGCCAGCAGCTTAGTGCCGGGAGGCAGCTATGGCTACACCTTC
j_call: TRBJ1-2
v_call: TRBV11-3
clone_size: .
d_call: .

cdr3_aa: CASSPTSNQPQHF
cdr3_nt: TGTGCCAGCAGCCCGACGAGCAATCAGCCCCAGCATTTT
j_call: TRBJ1-5
v_call: TRBV7-2
clone_size: .
d_call: .

cdr3_aa: CASSMPLGTHANYGYTF
cdr3_nt: TGTGCCAGTAGTATGCCACTCGGGACCCACGCTAACTATGGCTACACCTTC
j_call: TRBJ1-2
v_call: TRBV19
clone_size: once
d_call: .

cdr3_aa: CASSDGTSGKYEQFF
cdr3_nt: TGTGCCAGCAGCGACGGGACTAGCGGGAAGTATGAGCAGTTCTTC
j_call: TRBJ2-1
v_call: TRBV6-5
clone_size: .
d_call: TRBD2

cdr3_aa: CASSYPGVSYGYTF
cdr3_nt: TGTGCCAGCAGCTACCCGGGTGTGAGCTATGGCTACACCTTC
j_call: TRBJ1-2
v_call: TRBV7-8
clone_size: .
d_call: .

cdr3_aa: CATSRDPRGSGSPLHF
cdr3_nt: TGTGCCACCAGCAGAGACCCTCGGGGGTCGGGTTCACCCCTCCACTTT
j_call: TRBJ1-6
v_call: TRBV15
clone_size: .
d_call: .

cdr3_aa: CAINMGYGDTGELFF
cdr3_nt: TGTGCCATCAATATGGGCTACGGGGACACCGGGGAGCTGTTTTTT
j_call: TRBJ2-2
v_call: TRBV10-3
clone_size: .
d_call: .

cdr3_aa: CASSSGTGELFF
cdr3_nt: TGTGCCAGCAGTAGCGGCACCGGGGAGCTGTTTTTT
j_call: TRBJ2-2
v_call: TRBV19
clone_size: .
d_call: .

cdr3_aa: CASREGLADAYEQYF
cdr3_nt: TGCGCCAGCAGAGAGGGACTAGCGGATGCCTACGAGCAGTACTTC
j_call: TRBJ2-7
v_call: TRBV10-1
clone_size: .
d_call: TRBD2

cdr3_aa: CASRVDGQEVYEQYF
cdr3_nt: TGTGCCAGTAGGGTCGATGGTCAGGAGGTCTACGAGCAGTACTTC
j_call: TRBJ2-7
v_call: TRBV19
clone_size: .
d_call: .

cdr3_aa: CASSRANEQYF
cdr3_nt: TGTGCCAGCAGCCGAGCTAACGAGCAGTACTTC
j_call: TRBJ2-7
v_call: TRBV11-3
clone_size: .
d_call: .

cdr3_aa: CASSEGSGTGPGELFF
cdr3_nt: TGCGCCAGCAGTGAAGGGAGTGGGACGGGCCCTGGGGAGCTGTTTTTT
j_call: TRBJ2-2
v_call: TRBV10-2
clone_size: .
d_call: .

cdr3_aa: CASSSRRDNYSPLHF
cdr3_nt: TGTGCCAGCAGCTCCCGACGGGACAACTATTCACCCCTCCACTTT
j_call: TRBJ1-6
v_call: TRBV7-8
clone_size: .
d_call: .

cdr3_aa: CASRVPATDTQYF
cdr3_nt: TGTGCCAGCCGCGTTCCGGCCACAGATACGCAGTATTTT
j_call: TRBJ2-3
v_call: TRBV11-2
clone_size: .
d_call: .

cdr3_aa: CASSYTGGTYGYTF
cdr3_nt: TGTGCCAGCAGTTACACAGGCGGCACCTATGGCTACACCTTC
j_call: TRBJ1-2
v_call: TRBV6-5
clone_size: .
d_call: .